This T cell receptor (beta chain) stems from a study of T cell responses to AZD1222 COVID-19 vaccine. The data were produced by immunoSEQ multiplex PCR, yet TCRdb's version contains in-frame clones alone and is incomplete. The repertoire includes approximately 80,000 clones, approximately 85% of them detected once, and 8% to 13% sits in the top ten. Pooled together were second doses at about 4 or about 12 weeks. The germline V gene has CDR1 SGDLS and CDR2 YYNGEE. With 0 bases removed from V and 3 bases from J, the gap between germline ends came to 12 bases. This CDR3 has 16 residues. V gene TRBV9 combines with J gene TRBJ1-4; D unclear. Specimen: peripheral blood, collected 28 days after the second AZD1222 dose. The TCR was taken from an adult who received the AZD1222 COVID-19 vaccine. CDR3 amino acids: CASSVEEGSANEKLFF. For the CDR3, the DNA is TGTGCCAGCAGCGTAGAGGAGGGTTCGGCTAATGAAAAACTGTTTTTT.